This record looks at one T cell receptor beta chain sequence and its context. This sample is part of a study of blood T cell repertoires in COVID-19. Study-level background: Whether acute or convalescent, the COVID-19 samples came from the United States, Italy and Spain. Nucleic acid was either cDNA or gDNA, and it came from T cells, B-cell-depleted T cells, or PBMCs.

Per the authors' pipeline: Estimates of nucleated cell counts were drawn from the amplification of reference gene primers. Only in-frame clones appear in the TCRdb table, and some are missing; sequencing was by immunoSEQ multiplex PCR. From that table come the V and J calls and clone size; the DNA was used to work out D and trimming. Among about 97,000 clones listed, about 85% were seen once. V lost 1 base, J lost 4 bases, and 5 bases stayed unmatched. CDR3 length: 15 amino acids. The germline gives CDR1 LNHDA, CDR2 SQIVND (reference sequence). Sequencing was carried out using peripheral blood. The chain carries TRBV19 and TRBJ2-5; TRBD1 matches at 8 bases. This TCR was sampled from a woman aged 70-85 years with active or convalescent COVID-19. The CDR3 here is CASSIANDRGETQYF. In nucleotides, the CDR3 is TGTGCCAGTAGTATAGCTAACGACAGGGGAGAGACCCAGTACTTC.